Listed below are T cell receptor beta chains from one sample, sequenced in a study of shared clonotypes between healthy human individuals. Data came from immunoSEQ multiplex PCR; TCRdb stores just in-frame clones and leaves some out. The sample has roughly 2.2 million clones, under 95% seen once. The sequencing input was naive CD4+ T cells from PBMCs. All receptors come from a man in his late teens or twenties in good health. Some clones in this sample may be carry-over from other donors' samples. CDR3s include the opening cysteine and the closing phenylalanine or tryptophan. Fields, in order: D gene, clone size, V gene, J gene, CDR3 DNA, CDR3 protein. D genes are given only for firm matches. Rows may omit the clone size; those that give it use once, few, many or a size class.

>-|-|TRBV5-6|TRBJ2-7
TGTGCCAGCAGCCCCCGGCGGACGAGTGTCTACGAGCAGTACTTC
CASSPRRTSVYEQYF
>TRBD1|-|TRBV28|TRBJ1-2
TGTGCCAGCAGGGCCGTTGGACAGGGGATCTATGGCTACACCTTC
CASRAVGQGIYGYTF
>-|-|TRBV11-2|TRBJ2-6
TGTGCCAGCAGCTTAGACTCTGGGGCCAACGTCCTGACTTTC
CASSLDSGANVLTF
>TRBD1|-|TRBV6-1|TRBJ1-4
TGTGCCAGCAGGAACAGGGGGGCTAATGAAAAACTGTTTTTT
CASRNRGANEKLFF
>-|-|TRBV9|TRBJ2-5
TGTGCCAGCAGCCGGACAGCCCAAGAGACCCAGTACTTC
CASSRTAQETQYF
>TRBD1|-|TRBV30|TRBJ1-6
TGTGCCTGGAGTCTAGCAGGGGGCGGTTCACCCCTCCACTTT
CAWSLAGGGSPLHF
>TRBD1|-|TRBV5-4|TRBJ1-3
TGTGCCAGCAGCTCAGGGGCAGGGGGTGGAAACACCATATATTTT
CASSSGAGGGNTIYF
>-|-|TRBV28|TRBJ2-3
TGTGCCAGCAGTTTAAGGGCCGGGGTTAGCACAGATACGCAGTATTTT
CASSLRAGVSTDTQYF
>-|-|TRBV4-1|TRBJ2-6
TGCGCCAGCAGCCGCCCCCAGGGGATGAGCTCTGGGGCCAACGTCCTGACTTTC
CASSRPQGMSSGANVLTF
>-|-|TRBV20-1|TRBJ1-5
TGCAGTGCTAGTCTGGGGCAGCCCCAGCATTTT
CSASLGQPQHF
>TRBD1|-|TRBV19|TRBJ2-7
TGTGCCAGTAGCTCCAGGGGGAGTGGCGAGCAGTACTTC
CASSSRGSGEQYF
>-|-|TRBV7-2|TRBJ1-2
TGTGCCAGCAGCAAAAACTATGGCTACACCTTC
CASSKNYGYTF
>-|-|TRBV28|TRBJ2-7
TGTGCCAGCAGTTTTTATAGGGGAAGCTACGAGCAGTACTTC
CASSFYRGSYEQYF
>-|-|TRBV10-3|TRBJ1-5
TGTGCCATCAGTGGAGGACAACAGCCCCAGCATTTT
CAISGGQQPQHF
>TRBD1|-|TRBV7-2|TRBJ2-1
TGTGCCAGCAGCGCCATGACAGGGCCCAATGAGCAGTTCTTC
CASSAMTGPNEQFF
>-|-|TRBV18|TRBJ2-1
TGTGCCAGCTCACCAGGGGGGGCCCCCTACAATGAGCAGTTCTTC
CASSPGGAPYNEQFF
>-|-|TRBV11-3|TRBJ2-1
TGTGCCAGCAGCTTCGGCGTCCCCTACAATGAGCAGTTCTTC
CASSFGVPYNEQFF
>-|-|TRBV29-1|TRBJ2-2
TGCAGCGTCGCTGAGGGTACCACCGGGGAGCTGTTTTTT
CSVAEGTTGELFF
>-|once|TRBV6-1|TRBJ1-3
TGTGCCAGCAGCTCCGGGCTCTCTGGAAACACCATATATTTT
CASSSGLSGNTIYF
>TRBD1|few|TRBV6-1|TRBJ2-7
TGTGCCAGCAGTGCCCGACAGGGGAGCTACGAGCAGTACTTC
CASSARQGSYEQYF
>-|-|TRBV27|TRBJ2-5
TGTGCCAGCAGTTTATTCTTGGGCGATCAAGAGACCCAGTACTTC
CASSLFLGDQETQYF
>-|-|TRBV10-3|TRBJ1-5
TGTGCCATCAGTGGGGGGCCTGAACAGCCCCAGCATTTT
CAISGGPEQPQHF
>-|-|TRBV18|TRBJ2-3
TGTGCCAGCTCACCAGTGTACAGCGGAACTAGCACAGATACGCAGTATTTT
CASSPVYSGTSTDTQYF
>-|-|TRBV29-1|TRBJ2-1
TGCAGCGTTCCCCCAGGGTGGCTCTCAGGCTCCTACAATGAGCAGTTCTTC
CSVPPGWLSGSYNEQFF
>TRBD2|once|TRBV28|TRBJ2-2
TGTGCCAGCAGTTTTATCCAGGGAGGGTCCGGGGAGCTGTTTTTT
CASSFIQGGSGELFF
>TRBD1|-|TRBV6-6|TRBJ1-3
TGTGCCAGCAGTCCCCGGGACAGAGGTGGAAACACCATATATTTT
CASSPRDRGGNTIYF
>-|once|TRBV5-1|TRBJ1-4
TGCGCCAGCAGCTTTGACGTTATGGTCGGAGAAAAACTGTTTTTT
CASSFDVMVGEKLFF
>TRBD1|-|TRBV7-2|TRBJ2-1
TGTGCCAGCAGCCCCGTGAGACAGGGCTACAATGAGCAGTTCTTC
CASSPVRQGYNEQFF
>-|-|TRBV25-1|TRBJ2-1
TGTGCCAGCAGTGAATTGGGGCTCCTAACCTACAATGAGCAGTTCTTC
CASSELGLLTYNEQFF
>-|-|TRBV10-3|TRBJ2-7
TGTGCCATCAGTGAGTCGATCATCCGGGAGCAGTACTTC
CAISESIIREQYF
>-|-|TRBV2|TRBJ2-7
TGTGCCAGCAGTGAGGCAGGGACACTTTCCTACGAGCAGTACTTC
CASSEAGTLSYEQYF
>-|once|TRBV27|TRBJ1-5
TGTGCCAGCAGGCCACAGAGGAATAGCAATCAGCCCCAGCATTTT
CASRPQRNSNQPQHF
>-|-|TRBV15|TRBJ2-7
TGTGCCACCAGCAGAGATCGTTACGAGCAGTACTTC
CATSRDRYEQYF
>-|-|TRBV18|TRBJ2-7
TGTGCCAGCTCGCATCGGACAGGCGGTTCGGGACTAGAACAGCCCTACGAGCAGTACTTC
CASSHRTGGSGLEQPYEQYF
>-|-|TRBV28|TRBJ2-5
TGTGCCAGCAGTTTATATCTGACAGCTAATAAAGAGACCCAGTACTTC
CASSLYLTANKETQYF
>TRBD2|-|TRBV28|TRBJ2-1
TGTGCCAGCAGTTACCCCCCGGGGCGGGAGGGCCTCGGTAATGAGCAGTTCTTC
CASSYPPGREGLGNEQFF
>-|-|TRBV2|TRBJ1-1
TGTGCCAGCAGAGGCAGGTCGGCGGACACTGAAGCTTTCTTT
CASRGRSADTEAFF